Below are 8 T cell receptor beta chains sequenced from a single sample in a study of identical twins. One entry per CDR3 protein results from TCRdb running MiXCR on the 5' RACE reads. Among 400,000 or so distinct CDR3 sequences, approximately 9.1% were seen once, and the ten largest hold approximately 9.3%. Sample: naive T cells sorted from blood. These TCRs come from a woman aged 50 to 65 in good health.

V and J are TRBV15 and TRBJ2-2, with a possible D match to TRBD2 (6 bases). Germline V lookup: CDR1 LNHNV, CDR2 YYDKDF (reference sequence). The CDR3 is 17 amino acids. Trimming shortened V by 5 bases and J by 1 base, and 17 bases separated the two germline ends. CDR3 region: CATSAGLGSRNTGELFF. CDR3 in DNA: TGTGCCACCAGCGCAGGGCTCGGGAGTCGGAACACCGGGGAGCTGTTTTTT.

The chain combines TRBV7-9 with TRBJ2-5; D is unresolved. V was cut by 1 base and J by 1 base, with 7 bases left in between. This CDR3 region has 14 residues. Looked up from germline, CDR1 is SEHNR and CDR2 is FQNEAQ (reference sequence). As DNA, the CDR3 is TGTGCCAGCAGCTTAGTAGTGCCCCAAGAGACCCAGTACTTC. Protein: CASSLVVPQETQYF.

This clonotype was counted at least ten times. This chain uses TRBV25-1 with TRBJ2-7, with D tentatively TRBD1 (5 bases). Germline loops: CDR1 MGHDK, CDR2 SYGVNS. V lost 1 base, J lost 12 bases, and 16 bases lay in between. This CDR3 region has 13 residues. The CDR3 region has the DNA TGTGCCAGCAGTGAATTACAGGCCGGAGCACGGTACTTC. The encoded protein is CASSELQAGARYF.

Turning to this clonotype: This may be a read error: a much more frequent sequence differs by one nucleotide. The V call is TRBV5-6, the J call TRBJ2-7, with 13 positions matching TRBD2. Trimming cost V 4 bases and J 2 bases; bases outside gene matches: 3. This CDR3 is built from 15 residues. Germline V gene sequence: CDR1 SGHDT, CDR2 YYEEEE. Written as DNA, the CDR3 is TGTGCCAGCAGCCCTACTAGCGGGAGGGCCTACGAGCAGTACTTC. Translation: CASSPTSGRAYEQYF.

This clonotype was observed a handful of times. The chain links TRBV27 to TRBJ2-1; 12 bases map to TRBD2. This CDR3 is built from 17 residues. Germline lookup yields CDR1 MNHEY and CDR2 SMNVEV (reference sequence). V was pared by 4 bases and J by 4 bases, with 8 bases of the junction left unmatched. The CDR3 nucleotides read TGTGCCAGCAGTTCGGGTTGGACTAGCGGGAATTACAATGAGCAGTTCTTC. It codes for CASSSGWTSGNYNEQFF.

In its sample, this clonotype was seen many times. The CDR3 DNA reads TGTGCCAGCAGCCAAGGCCCTCCCCCCTACGAGCAGTACTTC. Its translation: CASSQGPPPYEQYF. The rearrangement joins TRBV3-1 to TRBJ2-7; D remains ambiguous. The CDR3 length is 14 residues. Trimming took 1 base from V and 2 from J, leaving 9 bases between them. Germline V gives CDR1 LGHDT, CDR2 YNNKEL (reference sequence).

The table lists this clonotype with many counts. The CDR3 nucleotides are TGTGCCATCAACCCCGGGGACACTATCTACGAGCAGTACTTC. It encodes CAINPGDTIYEQYF. The chain combines TRBV10-3 with TRBJ2-7, with D possibly being TRBD1 (6 bases). The germline V and J ends were trimmed by 7 bases and 3 bases, with 16 bases remaining between them. The length of the CDR3 is 14 residues. Germline V gene lookup returns CDR1 ENHRY and CDR2 SYGVKD.

This clonotype was seen many times. The rearrangement joins TRBV12-3 or TRBV12-4 to TRBJ2-5; unclear D gene. The CDR3 has 13 residues. V lost 2 bases, J lost 2 bases, and 6 bases lay in between. CDR3 protein: CASSLYRQETQYF. The CDR3 coding sequence is TGTGCCAGCAGTTTATACAGACAAGAGACCCAGTACTTC.